These 31 T cell receptor beta chains came from one sample sequenced in a study of radiotherapy plus CTLA-4 blockade in lung cancer. Clones were sequenced by immunoSEQ multiplex PCR, and TCRdb holds only the in-frame ones, with some missing. This table holds fewer than 35,000 clones, 60% to 85% found once. The sample in question was peripheral blood, obtained from a patient treated with radiotherapy plus ipilimumab. The receptor set was obtained from a human donor with non-small cell lung cancer that progressed on radiotherapy plus ipilimumab.

The rearrangement joins TRBV5-6 to TRBJ1-1; 9 positions agree with TRBD1. Germline lookup yields CDR1 SGHDT and CDR2 YYEEEE. J was trimmed by 3 bases and V by 4 bases; bases with no gene match: 4. The CDR3 is made up of 14 amino acids. The CDR3 region has the DNA TGTGCCAGCAGCGGGGGACAGGGTGACACTGAAGCTTTCTTT. The encoded protein is CASSGGQGDTEAFF. Based on the CDR3 plus reference TRBV5-6 and TRBJ1-1, the full variable domain is DAGVTQSPTHLIKTRGQQVTLRCSPKSGHDTVSWYQQALGQGPQFIFQYYEEEERQRGNFPDRFSGHQFPNYSSELNVNALLLGDSALYLCASSGGQGDTEAFFGQGTRLTVV.

This clone turned up a few times. The V and J genes are TRBV4-1 and TRBJ2-1; D is ambiguous. Germline values: CDR1 MGHRA, CDR2 YSYEKL. V was trimmed by 1 base and J by 1 base, leaving 8 bases between them. The CDR3 is made up of 15 amino acids. The chain's CDR3 is CASSQGPESYNEQFF. Here the CDR3 DNA reads TGCGCCAGCAGCCAAGGTCCTGAATCCTACAATGAGCAGTTCTTC.

The rearrangement uses TRBV21-1 and TRBJ1-2. TRBV21-1 is annotated as a pseudogene. The CDR3 runs to 12 residues. CDR3 sequence: CASSDRVYGYTF. CDR3 nucleotide sequence: TGTGCCAGCAGCGACCGGGTCTATGGCTACACCTTC.

With regard to this clone: In the same sample, other DNA sequences code for this CDR3. The chain has TRBV4-3 and TRBJ2-7; maybe TRBD1 (6 bases). The CDR3 covers 15 residues. Germline V gene data show CDR1 as LGHNA and CDR2 as YSLEER. Trimming pared 1 base from V and 2 bases from J, leaving 12 bases between. CDR3 sequence reads: CASSQGGPAAYEQYF. Written as DNA, the CDR3 is TGCGCCAGCAGCCAAGGGGGGCCCGCTGCCTACGAGCAGTACTTC.

The CDR3 loop is CATLDRDRGGETQYF. Here the CDR3 DNA reads TGTGCCACCCTAGACAGGGACCGCGGGGGGGAGACCCAGTACTTC. This rearrangement joins TRBV10-3 to TRBJ2-5; maybe TRBD2 (8 bases). V lost 10 bases, J lost 5 bases, and 23 bases lay in between. The CDR3 spans 15 residues. The germline CDR1 and CDR2 sequences are ENHRY and SYGVKD.

The chain is built from TRBV28 and TRBJ2-7; a weak D match, TRBD1 (5 bases). The germline V gene encodes CDR1 MDHEN and CDR2 SYDVKM. This CDR3 has 16 amino acids. V was pared by 4 bases and J by 5 bases, with 21 bases between. The CDR3 loop reads CASSSYRQGHRNEQYF. In DNA form, the CDR3 reads TGTGCCAGCAGTTCCTACCGGCAGGGTCATAGGAACGAGCAGTACTTC.

This clone was counted between two and nine times. V gene TRBV19 combines with J gene TRBJ1-5; D ambiguous. Trimming took 6 bases from V and 4 from J, leaving 16 bases between them. CDR3 length: 15 amino acids. Germline assignment: CDR1 LNHDA and CDR2 SQIVND (reference sequence). CDR3 amino acids: CASRPIPGSNQPQHF. The DNA for the CDR3 is TGTGCCAGTAGGCCCATTCCGGGCTCGAATCAGCCCCAGCATTTT. Combining the CDR3 with reference TRBV19 and TRBJ1-5 gives the whole variable domain DGGITQSPKYLFRKEGQNVTLSCEQNLNHDAMYWYRQDPGQGLRLIYYSQIVNDFQKGDIAEGYSVSREKKESFPLTVTSAQKNPTAFYLCASRPIPGSNQPQHFGDGTRLSIL.

The chain couples TRBV2 to TRBJ2-3; D call uncertain. Germline-derived CDR1 and CDR2 are SNHLY and FYNNEI. Trimming removed 6 bases from V and 4 bases from J, with 11 bases in between. CDR3 size: 13 residues. The CDR3, as DNA: TGTGCCAGCAGCAAACTGTGGGCAGATACGCAGTATTTT. Its translation: CASSKLWADTQYF.

The chain joins TRBV5-4 to TRBJ2-1, with D perhaps TRBD2 (6 bases). This CDR3 is 14 amino acids long. Germline assignment: CDR1 SGHNT and CDR2 YYREEE (reference sequence). V was pared by 7 bases and J by 3 bases, with 14 bases between. In nucleotides, the CDR3 is TGTGCCAGCGGCCCTAGCGAACGCTACAATGAGCAGTTCTTC. Protein: CASGPSERYNEQFF.

The chain couples TRBV5-1 to TRBJ2-6; D is perhaps TRBD1 (5 bases). The CDR3 has 17 amino acids. Germline CDR1 and CDR2: SGHRS and YFSETQ. V was pared by 4 bases and J by 0 bases, with 14 bases between. The CDR3 nucleotides read TGCGCCAGCAGCCCGCGGCAGGGTTCCTCTGGGGCCAACGTCCTGACTTTC. Translated, it gives CASSPRQGSSGANVLTF. Together with reference TRBV5-1 and TRBJ2-6, the CDR3 gives the full variable domain: KAGVTQTPRYLIKTRGQQVTLSCSPISGHRSVSWYQQTPGQGLQFLFEYFSETQRNKGNFPGRFSGRQFSNSRSEMNVSTLELGDSALYLCASSPRQGSSGANVLTFGAGSRLTVL.

The chain joins TRBV5-4 to TRBJ1-2; perhaps TRBD1 as D (5 bases). Germline loops: CDR1 SGHNT, CDR2 YYREEE (reference sequence). The CDR3 totals 13 residues. The V end was cut by 0 bases, the J end by 4 bases, with 7 bases between. CDR3 coding DNA: TGTGCCAGCAGCTTGGCAGGGCCCTATGGCTACACCTTC. Its protein product is CASSLAGPYGYTF.

The V and J genes are TRBV5-4 and TRBJ2-3; the match to TRBD2 covers 11 bases. Germline lookup yields CDR1 SGHNT and CDR2 YYREEE (reference sequence). The CDR3 is 20 residues long. Trimming took 0 bases from V and 5 from J; bases not matched to a gene: 17. The CDR3 loop is CASSLEGGLTSGIIGDTQYF. The CDR3 DNA is TGTGCCAGCAGCTTGGAGGGAGGTTTGACTAGCGGGATAATAGGAGATACGCAGTATTTT.

The sample holds a few counts of this clone. The chain joins TRBV2 to TRBJ2-7, with unresolved D. Germline V gene sequence: CDR1 SNHLY, CDR2 FYNNEI. Trimming stripped 3 bases from V and 3 bases from J, with 9 bases between. CDR3 length equals 13 residues. CDR3 DNA sequence: TGTGCCAGCAGTGACATGTACTTCTACGAGCAGTACTTC. Protein sequence: CASSDMYFYEQYF.

The chain employs TRBV7-6 and TRBJ2-3; D gene unclear. This CDR3 spans 14 amino acids. Germline V lookup: CDR1 SGHVS, CDR2 FNYEAQ. Deletions cut 5 bases from V and 3 bases from J, with 12 bases between. The CDR3 nucleotides are TGTGCCAGCAGCAACTCGGGCCCGACAGATACGCAGTATTTT. Encoded protein: CASSNSGPTDTQYF. Drawing the rest from reference TRBV7-6 and TRBJ2-3, the complete variable domain is GAGVSQSPRYKVTKRGQDVALRCDPISGHVSLYWYRQALGQGPEFLTYFNYEAQQDKSGLPNDRFSAERPEGSISTLTIQRTEQRDSAMYRCASSNSGPTDTQYFGPGTRLTVL.

The chain combines TRBV6-5 with TRBJ2-1, with unresolved D. With 0 bases removed from V and 6 bases from J, the gap between germline ends came to 6 bases. The CDR3 consists of 13 residues. The germline gives CDR1 MNHEY, CDR2 SVGAGI. CDR3 nucleotide sequence: TGTGCCAGCAGTTACTCGAGTACCAATGAGCAGTTCTTC. It translates to CASSYSSTNEQFF.

The chain couples TRBV7-2 to TRBJ2-7; no reliable D call. The V end lost 2 bases, the J end lost 7 bases, and 15 bases lay between the germline ends. The CDR3 is 14 amino acids. CDR1 SGHTA and CDR2 FQGNSA come from the germline V gene. CDR3 bases: TGTGCCAGCAGCTTACCCCCTCGGAGAGGAGAGCAGTACTTC. This sequence encodes CASSLPPRRGEQYF.

The chain employs TRBV13 and TRBJ1-1; no reliable D call. Germline CDR1 and CDR2: PRHDT and FYEKMQ (reference sequence). The CDR3 runs to 12 residues. Trimming shortened V by 3 bases and J by 3 bases, and 5 bases separated the two germline ends. This CDR3 reads CASSFRDTEAFF. CDR3 sequence (DNA): TGTGCCAGCAGCTTCCGGGACACTGAAGCTTTCTTT.

For the CDR3, the DNA is TGTGCCAGCAGTGTGGAAGAGAGCTCCTATAATTCACCCCTCCACTTT. Its protein is CASSVEESSYNSPLHF. The chain couples TRBV6-1 to TRBJ1-6, with D unclear. CDR3 size: 16 residues. CDR1 MNHNS and CDR2 SASEGT come from the germline V gene. Trimming shortened V by 4 bases and J by 0 bases, and 10 bases separated the two germline ends.

The genes are TRBV20-1 and TRBJ2-7; D is possibly TRBD1 (6 bases). V was shortened by 4 bases and J by 3 bases, with 7 bases between the two germline ends. Germline CDR1 is DFQATT and CDR2 is SNEGSKA (reference sequence). The CDR3 runs to 11 residues. The CDR3 coding sequence is TGCAGTGCTACACAGGGCTACGAGCAGTACTTC. It codes for CSATQGYEQYF.

V is TRBV7-9 and J is TRBJ2-7; possibly TRBD2 for D (5 bases). V shed 5 bases and J shed 1 base, with 9 bases lying between them. Germline V gene lookup returns CDR1 SEHNR and CDR2 FQNEAQ (reference sequence). CDR3 length: 13 residues. The CDR3 sequence: CASSQGLSYEQYF. Written as DNA, the CDR3 is TGTGCCAGCAGCCAAGGACTTTCCTACGAGCAGTACTTC. Supplemented by reference TRBV7-9 and TRBJ2-7, the full variable domain reads DTGVSQNPRHKITKRGQNVTFRCDPISEHNRLYWYRQTLGQGPEFLTYFQNEAQLEKSRLLSDRFSAERPKGSFSTLEIQRTEQGDSAMYLCASSQGLSYEQYFGPGTRLTVT.

V usage is TRBV7-9 and J usage is TRBJ1-1; D unclear. Germline V gene lookup returns CDR1 SEHNR and CDR2 FQNEAQ (reference sequence). Trimming took off 5 bases at V and 1 base at J, with 14 bases between the two ends. CDR3 size: 15 residues. CDR3 nucleotides: TGTGCCAGCAGCAGAATCCGTGGGCAGAACACTGAAGCTTTCTTT. Its protein is CASSRIRGQNTEAFF.

The genes are TRBV5-6 and TRBJ1-1, with D possibly TRBD1 on 5 matching bases. Germline CDR1 is SGHDT and CDR2 is YYEEEE. The V end lost 4 bases, the J end lost 5 bases, and 21 bases lay between the germline ends. The CDR3 contains 16 residues. CDR3 sequence: CASSPQGRDFGTEAFF. The CDR3 bases are TGTGCCAGCAGCCCGCAAGGGAGGGACTTTGGAACTGAAGCTTTCTTT. The whole variable domain, remainder taken from reference TRBV5-6 and TRBJ1-1, is DAGVTQSPTHLIKTRGQQVTLRCSPKSGHDTVSWYQQALGQGPQFIFQYYEEEERQRGNFPDRFSGHQFPNYSSELNVNALLLGDSALYLCASSPQGRDFGTEAFFGQGTRLTVV.

This clone was seen more than once but under ten times. CDR3 in amino acids: CASSQDRGPYEQYF. The CDR3 DNA follows: TGCGCCAGCAGCCAGGACAGGGGCCCCTACGAGCAGTACTTC. The rearrangement joins TRBV4-1 to TRBJ2-7; the match to TRBD1 covers 9 bases. The CDR3 is 14 residues long. The trim removed 3 bases at V and 2 bases at J, leaving 2 bases unmatched. Per the germline V gene, CDR1 is MGHRA and CDR2 is YSYEKL.

This clone was detected only once. V usage is TRBV4-3 and J usage is TRBJ2-3; D remains unclear. The V gene lost 4 bases and the J gene lost 5 bases, with 13 bases spanning the gap. The V gene's germline CDR1 is LGHNA and CDR2 YSLEER. The CDR3 is 14 amino acids. The CDR3 loop is CASSPAPGRDTQYF. CDR3 sequence (DNA): TGCGCCAGCAGCCCCGCACCAGGCAGAGATACGCAGTATTTT.

For this clone: The same CDR3 can be traced to other DNA sequences in this sample. J is TRBJ1-1 and V is TRBV6-5; 8 bases map to TRBD1. Trimming at V came to 2 bases and at J to 5 bases, leaving 4 bases not matched to a gene. CDR1 MNHEY and CDR2 SVGAGI come from the germline V gene. CDR3 size: 14 residues. In nucleotides, the CDR3 is TGTGCCAGCAGTTACGGCACAGGGGGGACTGAAGCTTTCTTT. It is translated as CASSYGTGGTEAFF.

This clone is labeled as medium-sized. J is TRBJ2-7 and V is TRBV27; 9 bases are shared with TRBD1. The CDR3 spans 13 residues. Unmatched junction bases numbered 8, after V lost 9 bases and J lost 5 bases. The V gene's germline CDR1 is MNHEY and CDR2 SMNVEV (reference sequence). Here the CDR3 reads CASRTGASNEQYF. In DNA form, the CDR3 reads TGTGCCAGTCGGACAGGGGCATCGAACGAGCAGTACTTC.

This sequence joins TRBV5-1 and TRBJ1-2; 7 positions agree with TRBD1. The germline CDR1 and CDR2 sequences are SGHRS and YFSETQ. With 3 bases clipped from V and 6 bases from J, the junction kept 11 bases outside the gene matches. The CDR3 is 15 residues long. CDR3 coding DNA: TGCGCCAGCAGCTCTACCACGAAGACAGGGAATGGCTACACCTTC. This encodes CASSSTTKTGNGYTF.

V gene TRBV4-2 combines with J gene TRBJ2-5, with TRBD1 matching over 8 bases. Germline CDR1 and CDR2: LGHNA and YNFKEQ. The CDR3 has 15 residues. Trimming at V came to 0 bases and at J to 5 bases, leaving 5 bases not matched to a gene. The CDR3 DNA follows: TGTGCCAGCAGCCAAGATCTCAACAGGGGGGAGACCCAGTACTTC. Protein sequence: CASSQDLNRGETQYF.

The chain couples TRBV30 to TRBJ1-2; D gene unclear. This CDR3 is built from 16 residues. V lost 5 bases, J lost 4 bases, and 23 bases lay in between. Germline-derived CDR1 and CDR2 are GTSNPN and SVGIG (reference sequence). This CDR3 is CAWRKVCYRKTYGYTF. The CDR3 region has the DNA TGTGCCTGGCGAAAGGTGTGTTATAGAAAGACCTATGGCTACACCTTC.

This chain joins TRBV6-4 and TRBJ2-3; possibly TRBD1 for D (5 bases). The ends were cut back, 0 bases at V and 1 base at J, with 11 bases in the middle. Germline lookup yields CDR1 MRHNA and CDR2 SNTAGT. The CDR3 consists of 16 residues. CDR3 region: CASSDSGRAGTDTQYF. The CDR3, as DNA: TGTGCCAGCAGTGACTCGGGCAGGGCCGGCACAGATACGCAGTATTTT.

The V call is TRBV5-1, the J call TRBJ2-5, with D possibly TRBD1 on 5 matching bases. Germline assignment: CDR1 SGHRS and CDR2 YFSETQ. The CDR3 runs to 15 residues. V lost 4 bases and J 4 bases, leaving 17 bases between the germline ends. The CDR3 nucleotides read TGCGCCAGCAGCATATTTGCAGGGTTTGGAGAGACCCAGTACTTC. This codes for CASSIFAGFGETQYF.